Following are 20 T cell receptor beta chains from one sample sequenced in a study of CD8 T cells in ankylosing spondylitis. TCRdb ran MiXCR on the 5' RACE reads and lists one entry per CDR3 protein. This sample has approximately 25,000 distinct CDR3 sequences; over 2% occur once, and the top ten carry around 7.7%. Source material: blood, either unsorted or a sorted T cell fraction (not recorded which). These receptors all stem from a female donor with ankylosing spondylitis or in good health (not recorded which).

This clonotype was seen many times. J is TRBJ2-5 and V is TRBV9; 7 bases line up with TRBD2. The CDR3 totals 17 residues. Germline V gene data show CDR1 as SGDLS and CDR2 as YYNGEE. J gave up 0 bases and V 0 bases, and 8 bases lay outside the gene matches. In DNA form, the CDR3 reads TGTGCCAGCAGCGTAGCGGCTTGGCGGGGGAACCAAGAGACCCAGTACTTC. This gives the protein CASSVAAWRGNQETQYF. The whole variable domain, filled in from reference TRBV9 and TRBJ2-5, reads DSGVTQTPKHLITATGQRVTLRCSPRSGDLSVYWYQQSLDQGLQFLIQYYNGEERAKGNILERFSAQQFPDLHSELNLSSLELGDSALYFCASSVAAWRGNQETQYFGPGTRLLVL.

This clonotype was counted a few times. This sequence joins TRBV9 and TRBJ2-5; TRBD2 agrees at 11 bases. Germline V CDR1 and CDR2: SGDLS, YYNGEE. J lost 5 bases, V lost 3 bases, and 3 bases had no gene match. There are 14 residues in the CDR3. The CDR3, as DNA: TGTGCCAGCAGCGCCCTAGCGGGGGGTGAGACCCAGTACTTC. Its translation: CASSALAGGETQYF.

There are many counts of this clonotype. This chain connects TRBV9 to TRBJ1-4; D is possibly TRBD1 (5 bases). Germline V gives CDR1 SGDLS, CDR2 YYNGEE. V was pared by 1 base and J by 2 bases, with 9 bases between. The CDR3 is made up of 15 amino acids. Here the CDR3 reads CASSVQGNTNEKLFF. DNA of the CDR3: TGTGCCAGCAGCGTACAGGGAAACACTAATGAAAAACTGTTTTTT.

This clonotype was observed at least ten times. The chain couples TRBV9 to TRBJ2-1; D is ambiguous. CDR1 SGDLS and CDR2 YYNGEE come from the germline V gene. The CDR3 extends over 14 amino acids. The V and J ends lost 4 bases and 7 bases respectively, with 15 bases between them. CDR3 region: CASSPTSIMNEQFF. The CDR3 bases are TGTGCCAGCAGCCCTACGTCCATAATGAATGAGCAGTTCTTC. Looking up the rest from reference TRBV9 and TRBJ2-1 gives the full variable domain: DSGVTQTPKHLITATGQRVTLRCSPRSGDLSVYWYQQSLDQGLQFLIQYYNGEERAKGNILERFSAQQFPDLHSELNLSSLELGDSALYFCASSPTSIMNEQFFGPGTRLTVL.

This clonotype was found many times. CDR3 sequence: CASSEGPGSYGYTF. CDR3 DNA sequence: TGTGCCAGCAGCGAGGGACCAGGGAGTTATGGCTACACCTTC. This chain links TRBV9 with TRBJ1-2; D is perhaps TRBD1 (5 bases). The CDR3 consists of 14 residues. In germline, CDR1 is SGDLS, CDR2 YYNGEE. Trimming shortened V by 3 bases and J by 5 bases, and 14 bases separated the two germline ends.

This clonotype was detected ten times or more. The rearrangement uses TRBV9 and TRBJ2-1; 8 bases map to TRBD2. V was clipped by 3 bases and J by 5 bases; unmatched bases: 4. Germline V gene lookup returns CDR1 SGDLS and CDR2 YYNGEE. The CDR3 runs to 14 residues. The CDR3 region has the DNA TGTGCCAGCAGCGGTCGGGGGGGCCACAATGAGCAGTTCTTC. This translates into CASSGRGGHNEQFF.

The table lists this clonotype with many counts. The rearrangement links TRBV9 to TRBJ2-7; 7 nucleotides line up with TRBD2. The junction had 9 bases not matched to a gene; V was cut back by 4 bases and J by 5 bases. CDR1 SGDLS and CDR2 YYNGEE come from the germline V gene. The CDR3 consists of 14 residues. The CDR3 region is CASSSRRGRDEQYF. The CDR3 DNA reads as TGTGCCAGCAGCTCCCGCCGCGGGAGAGACGAGCAGTACTTC.

This clonotype has a count of ten or more. V and J are TRBV9 and TRBJ1-6; no clear D gene. The germline CDR1 and CDR2 sequences are SGDLS and YYNGEE. The CDR3 is 14 amino acids. The V gene lost 7 bases and the J gene lost 5 bases, with 13 bases spanning the gap. CDR3 loop: CASSERDHNSPLHF. The CDR3 DNA reads TGTGCCAGCTCTGAAAGGGATCATAATTCACCCCTCCACTTT.

This chain links TRBV9 with TRBJ2-5; D call uncertain. With 4 bases removed from V and 1 base from J, the gap between germline ends came to 14 bases. Germline CDR1 SGDLS, CDR2 YYNGEE. This CDR3 has 15 amino acids. The CDR3 sequence: CASSPATATQETQYF. CDR3 DNA: TGTGCCAGCAGCCCGGCGACGGCAACCCAAGAGACCCAGTACTTC.

In its sample, this clonotype was seen many times. The chain recombines TRBV9 with TRBJ2-2; 9 bases line up with TRBD1. The V and J ends lost 2 bases and 1 base, in that order; junction bases with no gene match: 9. The CDR3 covers 18 residues. The germline V gene has CDR1 SGDLS and CDR2 YYNGEE. The CDR3: CASSVRTGERGNTGELFF. CDR3 nucleotides: TGTGCCAGCAGCGTTAGGACAGGGGAAAGAGGGAACACCGGGGAGCTGTTTTTT. Supplemented by reference TRBV9 and TRBJ2-2, the full variable domain reads DSGVTQTPKHLITATGQRVTLRCSPRSGDLSVYWYQQSLDQGLQFLIQYYNGEERAKGNILERFSAQQFPDLHSELNLSSLELGDSALYFCASSVRTGERGNTGELFFGEGSRLTVL.

This clonotype has a count of ten or more. The V and J genes are TRBV9 and TRBJ2-3; D could derive from TRBD1 or TRBD2 (5 bases each). Germline V gives CDR1 SGDLS, CDR2 YYNGEE. The germline V and J ends were trimmed by 4 bases and 4 bases, with 19 bases remaining between them. There are 16 residues in the CDR3. This CDR3 reads CASSSQGAPYADTQYF. DNA for the CDR3: TGTGCCAGCAGCTCCCAGGGAGCACCTTACGCAGATACGCAGTATTTT.

This clonotype was recorded many times. The chain combines TRBV9 with TRBJ2-2; D remains ambiguous. V was shortened by 0 bases and J by 7 bases, with 7 bases between the two germline ends. The CDR3 has 13 residues. Per germline, CDR1 SGDLS and CDR2 YYNGEE. The CDR3, as DNA: TGTGCCAGCAGCGTAGGTGGAAACGGGGAGCTGTTTTTT. Its protein product is CASSVGGNGELFF.

This clonotype was detected many times. The V gene is TRBV9, the J gene TRBJ1-3; D unclear. Germline V lookup: CDR1 SGDLS, CDR2 YYNGEE. V shed 0 bases and J shed 7 bases, with 5 bases lying between them. The CDR3 has 12 residues. CDR3 amino acids: CASSVDGNTIYF. Here the CDR3 DNA reads TGTGCCAGCAGCGTAGATGGGAACACCATATATTTT.

This clonotype is categorized as medium-sized. This chain connects TRBV9 to TRBJ2-1; D is possibly TRBD2 (6 bases). The CDR3 has 15 residues. Germline V gene sequence: CDR1 SGDLS, CDR2 YYNGEE. Trimming pared 0 bases from V and 8 bases from J, leaving 15 bases between. The CDR3 nucleotides are TGTGCCAGCAGCGTAGGGGCGGAGGGCGTGTATGAGCAGTTCTTC. This gives the protein CASSVGAEGVYEQFF.

This clonotype was seen at least ten times. This chain links TRBV9 with TRBJ2-5; 7 bases align to TRBD1. V was pared by 4 bases and J by 5 bases, with 5 bases of the junction left unmatched. The CDR3 is 13 residues long. Per the germline V gene, CDR1 is SGDLS and CDR2 is YYNGEE. CDR3 sequence (DNA): TGTGCCAGCAGCAGGGGGCATGGGGAGACCCAGTACTTC. Protein sequence: CASSRGHGETQYF.

Many counts were recorded for this clonotype. The chain links TRBV9 to TRBJ1-5; D gene unclear. Germline V lookup: CDR1 SGDLS, CDR2 YYNGEE. The CDR3 has 15 residues. V was trimmed by 0 bases and J by 2 bases, leaving 9 bases between them. The CDR3 region has the DNA TGTGCCAGCAGCGTAGGGTGGTTCGGCAATCAGCCCCAGCATTTT. It is translated as CASSVGWFGNQPQHF.

This clonotype was observed many times. This rearrangement joins TRBV9 to TRBJ2-3; D gene unclear. V shed 0 bases and J shed 6 bases, with 8 bases lying between them. Per the germline V gene, CDR1 is SGDLS and CDR2 is YYNGEE. The CDR3 loop spans 13 amino acids. For the CDR3, the DNA is TGTGCCAGCAGCGTAGAAGGGTTCGATACGCAGTATTTT. Protein sequence: CASSVEGFDTQYF.

This clonotype was seen ten or more times. This CDR3 is CASSVETIGEQYF. Here the CDR3 DNA reads TGTGCCAGCAGCGTAGAAACAATAGGGGAGCAGTACTTC. The chain joins TRBV9 to TRBJ2-7, with unresolved D. The CDR3 sequence is 13 residues long. Germline CDR1 is SGDLS and CDR2 is YYNGEE. Trimming stripped 0 bases from V and 7 bases from J, with 11 bases between. The full variable domain, its missing parts supplied by reference TRBV9 and TRBJ2-7, is DSGVTQTPKHLITATGQRVTLRCSPRSGDLSVYWYQQSLDQGLQFLIQYYNGEERAKGNILERFSAQQFPDLHSELNLSSLELGDSALYFCASSVETIGEQYFGPGTRLTVT.

This clonotype was detected many times. The chain joins TRBV9 to TRBJ2-3; the D gene is possibly TRBD2 (6 bases). This CDR3 spans 17 amino acids. Trimming removed 7 bases from V and 1 base from J, with 22 bases in between. Germline V gives CDR1 SGDLS, CDR2 YYNGEE. This CDR3 reads CASGTGLLAFGTDTQYF. The CDR3 bases are TGTGCCAGCGGGACCGGTTTACTAGCATTCGGCACAGATACGCAGTATTTT.

In its sample, this clonotype was seen many times. The chain carries TRBV9 and TRBJ2-3; D may be TRBD2 (5 bases). CDR3 size: 15 residues. V lost 4 bases, J lost 2 bases, and 14 bases lay in between. CDR1 is SGDLS, CDR2 YYNGEE, per germline. The chain's CDR3 is CASSHLAELTDTQYF. The CDR3 nucleotides are TGTGCCAGCAGCCACCTAGCCGAGCTCACAGATACGCAGTATTTT.